The clone carrying this T cell receptor beta chain was observed many times. V was trimmed by 3 bases and J by 3 bases, leaving 20 bases between them. The CDR3 is 16 residues long. Per germline, CDR1 GTSNPN and CDR2 SVGIG (reference sequence). MiXCR, run by TCRdb on the 5' RACE reads, gives a single entry per CDR3 protein. In the table there are around 61,000 distinct CDR3 sequences, 10% to 15% of which are singletons. The data originate from a study of early T cells in non-severe SARS-CoV-2 infection. Study as a whole: The input, bulk RNA from unsorted whole blood, was sequenced, and chains were unpaired.

This rearrangement joins TRBV30 to TRBJ1-2; the D gene is possibly TRBD1 (6 bases). Sequenced sample: whole blood. This clonotype was sampled from an adult who was a healthcare worker with PCR-confirmed SARS-CoV-2 infection or an uninfected control (not recorded which). In nucleotides, the CDR3 is TGTGCCTGGAGCCCTGATGATACAGGGATGGACTATGGCTACACCTTC. Its protein product is CAWSPDDTGMDYGYTF. Full variable domain (rest looked up from reference TRBV30 and TRBJ1-2): SQTIHQWPATLVQPVGSPLSLECTVEGTSNPNLYWYRQAAGRGLQLLFYSVGIGQISSEVPQNLSASRPQDRQFILSSKKLLLSDSGFYLCAWSPDDTGMDYGYTFGSGTRLTVV.